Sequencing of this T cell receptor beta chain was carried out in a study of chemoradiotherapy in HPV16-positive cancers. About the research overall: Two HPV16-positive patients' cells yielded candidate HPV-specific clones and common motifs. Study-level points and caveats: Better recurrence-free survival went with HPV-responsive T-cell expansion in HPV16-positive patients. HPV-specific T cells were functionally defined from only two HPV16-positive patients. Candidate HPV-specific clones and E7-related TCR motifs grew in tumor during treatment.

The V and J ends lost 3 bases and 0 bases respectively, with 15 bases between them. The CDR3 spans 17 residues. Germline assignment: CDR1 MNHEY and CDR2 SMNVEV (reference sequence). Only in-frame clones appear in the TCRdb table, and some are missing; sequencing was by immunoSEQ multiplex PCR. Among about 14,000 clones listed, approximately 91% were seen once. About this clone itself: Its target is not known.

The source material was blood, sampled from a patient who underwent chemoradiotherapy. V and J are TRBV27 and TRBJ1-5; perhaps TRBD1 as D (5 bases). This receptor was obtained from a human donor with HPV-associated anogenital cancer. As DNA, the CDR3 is TGTGCCAGCAGTTTGGGACGCCCGGACCTTAGCAATCAGCCCCAGCATTTT. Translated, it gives CASSLGRPDLSNQPQHF.